This TCR beta chain was sequenced in a study of T cell repertoires in ileal Crohn's disease. The wider study: Over 30% were active smokers at surgery; median disease duration was almost 8 years. From the surgical specimen's inflamed ileum, biopsies were taken as M0.

Time point meaning: inflamed ileum from the surgical specimen. Study-wide results and caveats: Clonal expansions were more frequent in active smokers than non-smokers at surgery.

As to this clone: Its antigen is not identified.

Measured with immunoSEQ multiplex PCR; TCRdb has only the in-frame clones, and not every one. The table shows around 6,000 clones, with roughly three quarters occurring only once. The CDR3 contains 13 residues. V was cut by 3 bases and J by 5 bases, with 9 bases left in between. Germline V gene lookup returns CDR1 SGHTA and CDR2 FQGTGA. The chain uses TRBV7-3 and TRBJ2-3, with D uncertain. The receptor comes from an adult with Crohn's disease. Specimen: ileal tissue. CDR3 in amino acids: CASSFLGGDTQYF. CDR3 in DNA: TGTGCCAGCAGCTTTCTGGGCGGAGATACGCAGTATTTT.